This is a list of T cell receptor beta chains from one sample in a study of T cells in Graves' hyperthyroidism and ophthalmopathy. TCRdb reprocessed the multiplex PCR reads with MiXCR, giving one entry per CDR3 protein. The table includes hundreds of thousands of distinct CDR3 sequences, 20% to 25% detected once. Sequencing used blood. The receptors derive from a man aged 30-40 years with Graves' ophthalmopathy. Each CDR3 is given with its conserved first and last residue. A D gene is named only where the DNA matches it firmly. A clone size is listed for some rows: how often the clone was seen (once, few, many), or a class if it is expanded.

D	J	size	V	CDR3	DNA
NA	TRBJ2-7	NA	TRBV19	CASFQGLSRVYEQYF	TGTGCCAGTTTCCAGGGACTCTCGCGTGTCTACGAGCAGTACTTC
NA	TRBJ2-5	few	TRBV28	CASSRRGLVETQYF	TGTGCCAGCAGTAGGCGGGGGCTTGTGGAGACCCAGTACTTC
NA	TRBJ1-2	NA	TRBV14	CASSQDWSGNYGYTF	TGTGCCAGCAGCCAAGATTGGTCCGGCAACTATGGCTACACCTTC
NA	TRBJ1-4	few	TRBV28	CASTAGKEKLFF	TGTGCCAGCACGGCAGGGAAGGAAAAACTGTTTTTT
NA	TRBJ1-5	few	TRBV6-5	CASSYSNSGLEPQHF	TGTGCCAGCAGTTACTCGAATAGCGGCTTGGAGCCCCAGCATTTT
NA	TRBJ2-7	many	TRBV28	CASSLPPGGLGYEQYF	TGTGCCAGCAGTCTTCCTCCCGGCGGCCTTGGGTACGAGCAGTACTTC
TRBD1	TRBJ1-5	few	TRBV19	CASSMPGQGAVQPQHF	TGTGCCAGTAGTATGCCGGGACAGGGGGCGGTTCAGCCCCAGCATTTT
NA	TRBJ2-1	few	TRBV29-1	CSVEDPSSYNEQFF	TGCAGCGTTGAGGATCCCAGCTCCTACAATGAGCAGTTCTTC
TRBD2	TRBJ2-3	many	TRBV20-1	CSASTSGRYLSTDTQYF	TGCAGTGCTAGTACGAGCGGGAGGTACCTTAGCACAGATACGCAGTATTTT
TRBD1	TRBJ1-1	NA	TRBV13	CASRLNYRGSDAFF	TGTGCCAGCAGGCTCAATTACAGGGGATCGGACGCTTTCTTT
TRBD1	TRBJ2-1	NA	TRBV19	CASSILGQGDEQFF	TGTGCCAGTAGTATTTTGGGACAGGGCGATGAGCAGTTCTTC
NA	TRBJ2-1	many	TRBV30	CAWSPIWGLHNEQFF	TGTGCCTGGAGCCCTATATGGGGGCTGCACAATGAGCAGTTCTTC
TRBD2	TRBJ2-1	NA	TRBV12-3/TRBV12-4	CASSYGRGQFF	TGTGCCAGCAGTTACGGGAGGGGGCAGTTCTTC
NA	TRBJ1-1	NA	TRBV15	CATSRDYTEAFF	TGTGCCACCAGCAGAGACTACACTGAAGCTTTCTTT
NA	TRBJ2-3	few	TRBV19	CASRKEPDTQYF	TGTGCCAGTAGGAAAGAGCCGGATACGCAGTATTTT
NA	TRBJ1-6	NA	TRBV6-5	CASSYDSRDSPLHF	TGTGCCAGCAGTTACGATTCGCGGGATTCACCCCTCCACTTT
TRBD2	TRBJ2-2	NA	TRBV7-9	CASSPGRGSGTGELFF	TGTGCCAGCAGCCCAGGACGCGGGAGTGGAACCGGGGAGCTGTTTTTT
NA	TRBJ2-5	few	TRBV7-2	CASSPLATTSRGTQYF	TGTGCCAGCAGCCCCCTAGCGACAACCTCAAGGGGGACCCAGTACTTC
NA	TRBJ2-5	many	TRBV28	CASSPETRGRETQYF	TGTGCCAGCAGTCCCGAAACAAGGGGCAGGGAGACCCAGTACTTC
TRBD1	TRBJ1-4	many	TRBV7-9	CASSAQTGAAAGNEKLFF	TGTGCCAGCAGCGCCCAGACAGGGGCCGCCGCGGGTAATGAAAAACTGTTTTTT
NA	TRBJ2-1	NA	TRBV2	CASSEGSEPYNEQFF	TGTGCCAGCAGTGAAGGAAGCGAGCCCTACAATGAGCAGTTCTTC
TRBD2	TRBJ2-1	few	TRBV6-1	CASSKGIAGNEQFF	TGTGCCAGCAGTAAAGGAATAGCGGGCAATGAGCAGTTCTTC
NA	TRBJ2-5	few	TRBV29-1	CSVRHEQETQYF	TGCAGCGTAAGACATGAGCAAGAGACCCAGTACTTC
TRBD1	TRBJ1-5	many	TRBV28	CASSKGTDSNQPQHF	TGTGCCAGCAGTAAAGGGACAGATAGCAATCAGCCCCAGCATTTT
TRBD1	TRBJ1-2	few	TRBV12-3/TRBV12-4	CASRQQGYYGYTF	TGTGCCAGCAGACAACAGGGGTACTATGGCTACACCTTC
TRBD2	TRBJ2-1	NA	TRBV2	CATGRWTSGRNEQFF	TGTGCCACCGGCCGTTGGACTAGCGGGAGAAATGAGCAGTTCTTC
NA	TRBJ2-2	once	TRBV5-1	CASTELASNTGELFF	TGCGCCAGCACCGAACTAGCTTCGAACACCGGGGAGCTGTTTTTT
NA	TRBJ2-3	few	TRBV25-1	CASSAGPDTQYF	TGTGCCAGCAGTGCTGGTCCAGATACGCAGTATTTT
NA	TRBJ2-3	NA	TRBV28	CASSQGRDADTQYF	TGTGCCAGCAGCCAGGGACGGGATGCAGATACGCAGTATTTT
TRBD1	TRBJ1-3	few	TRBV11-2	CASSSTRKTGPYSGNTIYF	TGTGCCAGCAGCTCGACCCGTAAGACAGGGCCGTACTCTGGAAACACCATATATTTT
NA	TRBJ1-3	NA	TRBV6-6	CASSYDRPSGNTIYF	TGTGCCAGCAGTTACGACAGGCCCTCTGGAAACACCATATATTTT
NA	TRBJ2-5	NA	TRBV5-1	CASGSRDTPLNF	TGCGCCAGCGGAAGCCGGGACACCCCTTTGAACTTC
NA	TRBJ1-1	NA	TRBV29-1	CSVETDSFEAFF	TGCAGCGTTGAAACCGACAGCTTTGAAGCTTTCTTT
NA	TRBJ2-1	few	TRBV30	CAWSVVGFEQFF	TGTGCCTGGAGTGTAGTGGGGTTTGAGCAGTTCTTC
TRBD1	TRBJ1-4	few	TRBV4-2	CASKGQGALLFF	TGTGCCAGCAAGGGACAGGGGGCTTTACTGTTTTTT
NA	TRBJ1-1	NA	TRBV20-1	CSVRGPAEAFF	TGCAGTGTCAGGGGTCCCGCTGAAGCTTTCTTT
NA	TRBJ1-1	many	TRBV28	CASSLSPGRRNTEAFF	TGTGCCAGCAGTTTATCCCCGGGCCGCCGGAACACTGAAGCTTTCTTT
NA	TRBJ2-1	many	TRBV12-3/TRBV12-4	CASSAPSSYNEQFF	TGTGCCAGCAGTGCTCCGAGCTCCTACAATGAGCAGTTCTTC
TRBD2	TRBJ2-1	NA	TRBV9	CASSVLAGGAYNEQFF	TGTGCCAGCAGCGTTCTTGCGGGAGGGGCCTACAATGAGCAGTTCTTC
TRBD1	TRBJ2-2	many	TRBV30	CAWSAGTGSTGELFF	TGTGCCTGGAGTGCCGGGACAGGGAGCACCGGGGAGCTGTTTTTT